Each of the 29 T cell receptor beta chains below was sequenced from the same sample in a study of tissue T cells after allogeneic stem cell transplantation (dated by TCRdb to 2021 to 2024). The time point label, as the study defines it: human tissue collected at research (rapid) autopsy. Over an approximately three-year period, a research-autopsy study prospectively enrolled fewer than ten adult allo-HCT recipients who had steroid-refractory GVHD. The library came from the immunoSEQ multiplex PCR assay. TCRdb carries this immuneACCESS record with in-frame sequences only. Its versions omit some clonotypes, under half of them owing to an unresolved V gene in the studies checked, with the rest unexplained. Counted in this sample were about 2,800 clones; approximately 70% of them appeared once. Together, the top ten hold approximately 22% of the sample. Sequenced here: duodenal tissue, sampled at autopsy. The receptors were sampled from an older male patient with steroid-refractory graft-versus-host disease after an allogeneic stem cell transplant. Some T cells may derive from the graft donor when a transplant has been performed.

The count of this clone is one. V gene TRBV9 combines with J gene TRBJ2-2, with 8 nucleotides matching TRBD1. This CDR3 has 15 amino acids. V gave up 4 bases and J gave up 4 bases; unmatched junction bases: 6. In germline, CDR1 is SGDLS, CDR2 YYNGEE. CDR3 sequence: CASSSTGGSTGELFF. For the CDR3, the DNA is TGTGCCAGCAGCTCCACAGGGGGTTCCACCGGGGAGCTGTTTTTT.

This rearrangement joins TRBV29-1 to TRBJ1-2; 7 bases are shared with TRBD1. CDR3 length: 14 amino acids. The germline CDR1 and CDR2 sequences are SQVTM and ANQGSEA. The ends lost 1 base at V and 1 base at J; junction bases unmatched: 3. The CDR3 DNA reads TGCAGCGTTGAAGTAAACAGGGGTAACTATGGCTACACCTTC. The encoded protein is CSVEVNRGNYGYTF.

This clone has only one observation. The chain combines TRBV12-3 or TRBV12-4 with TRBJ2-7; D is possibly TRBD2 (6 bases). Deletions cut 7 bases from V and 2 bases from J, with 12 bases between. This CDR3 region has 13 residues. The CDR3 sequence is CASKRGAPYEQYF. The DNA for the CDR3 is TGTGCCAGCAAACGCGGGGCGCCCTACGAGCAGTACTTC.

The genes are TRBV6-6 and TRBJ2-1; 12 positions match TRBD1. Per the germline V gene, CDR1 is MNHNY and CDR2 is SVGAGI (reference sequence). The V and J ends lost 7 bases and 7 bases, in that order; junction bases with no gene match: 8. This CDR3 spans 15 amino acids. The CDR3 DNA sequence: TGTGCCAGCACCACGTGGGACAGGGGGCCGAATGAGCAGTTCTTC. This sequence encodes CASTTWDRGPNEQFF.

The chain carries TRBV7-2 and TRBJ2-5; no firm D call. This CDR3 is built from 13 residues. Germline-derived CDR1 and CDR2 are SGHTA and FQGNSA. V was trimmed by 2 bases and J by 1 base, leaving 5 bases between them. CDR3 nucleotides: TGTGCCAGCAGCTTATATGCCCAAGAGACCCAGTACTTC. This translates into CASSLYAQETQYF. Drawing the rest from reference TRBV7-2 and TRBJ2-5, the complete variable domain is GAGVSQSPSNKVTEKGKDVELRCDPISGHTALYWYRQSLGQGLEFLIYFQGNSAPDKSGLPSDRFSAERTGGSVSTLTIQRTQQEDSAVYLCASSLYAQETQYFGPGTRLLVL.

The gene calls are TRBV5-4 and TRBJ1-4; D gene ambiguous. Trimming removed 4 bases at V and 8 bases at J, with 12 bases between. The V gene's germline CDR1 is SGHNT and CDR2 YYREEE (reference sequence). The CDR3 covers 13 residues. The CDR3 DNA sequence: TGTGCCAGCAGCGTTCCAGGACGAGAAAAACTGTTTTTT. Protein: CASSVPGREKLFF.

This chain connects TRBV4-3 to TRBJ1-1; 10 positions agree with TRBD1. The CDR3 extends over 15 amino acids. The junction had 13 bases not matched to a gene; V was cut back by 4 bases and J by 11 bases. CDR1 is LGHNA, CDR2 YSLEER, per germline. The CDR3 DNA sequence: TGCGCCAGCAGCCGTGTCGGGGACAGGGGAATAGGGGCTTTCTTT. It encodes CASSRVGDRGIGAFF.

The gene calls are TRBV2 and TRBJ1-1; D not resolved. The CDR3 loop spans 14 amino acids. Trimming left V 3 bases short and J 0 bases short, with 8 bases between. Per the germline V gene, CDR1 is SNHLY and CDR2 is FYNNEI. The DNA of the CDR3 is TGTGCCAGCAGTGACAGAAGAATGAACACTGAAGCTTTCTTT. It encodes CASSDRRMNTEAFF.

V is TRBV12-3 or TRBV12-4 and J is TRBJ1-1; D perhaps matches TRBD1 (5 bases). This CDR3 spans 13 amino acids. Trimming took off 4 bases at V and 6 bases at J, with 12 bases between the two ends. DNA of the CDR3: TGTGCCAGCAGTTCAGGGATGGCTGCTGAAGCTTTCTTT. It yields the protein CASSSGMAAEAFF.

This clone has a handful of counts. V and J are TRBV4-2 and TRBJ1-5; a weak D match, TRBD1 (5 bases). The CDR3 runs 14 residues. V was cut by 6 bases and J by 4 bases, with 13 bases left in between. Germline loops: CDR1 LGHNA, CDR2 YNFKEQ. CDR3: CASRPGGGNQPQHF. CDR3 DNA: TGTGCCAGCAGGCCCGGGGGGGGGAATCAGCCCCAGCATTTT.

This sequence joins TRBV5-8 and TRBJ2-5; D may correspond to TRBD1 or TRBD2 (5 bases each). The V end was cut by 4 bases, the J end by 1 base, with 14 bases between. The germline gives CDR1 SGHTS, CDR2 YDEGEE. This CDR3 is 15 amino acids long. CDR3 DNA: TGTGCCAGCAGCCTCGGGACCTCTGGCCAAGAGACCCAGTACTTC. Encoded protein: CASSLGTSGQETQYF. Variable domain in full (rest from reference TRBV5-8 and TRBJ2-5): EAGVTQSPTHLIKTRGQQATLRCSPISGHTSVYWYQQALGLGLQFLLWYDEGEERNRGNFPPRFSGRQFPNYSSELNVNALELEDSALYLCASSLGTSGQETQYFGPGTRLLVL.

The rearrangement links TRBV4-2 to TRBJ1-4, with 8 bases matching TRBD1. The trim removed 1 base at V and 5 bases at J, leaving 12 bases unmatched. The CDR3 is made up of 18 amino acids. CDR1 and CDR2 from the germline V gene are LGHNA and YNFKEQ. In DNA form, the CDR3 reads TGTGCCAGCAGCCAAGGCCGGGACAGGAGGTTGCTCAATGAAAAACTGTTTTTT. This sequence encodes CASSQGRDRRLLNEKLFF.

The chain is built from TRBV12-3 or TRBV12-4 and TRBJ2-7, with D perhaps given as TRBD1 or TRBD2 (5 bases each). The V end was cut by 5 bases, the J end by 6 bases, with 14 bases between. The CDR3 runs 13 residues. The CDR3 loop is CASSGTRTSEQYF. In DNA form, the CDR3 reads TGTGCCAGCAGTGGGACGCGGACGAGCGAGCAGTACTTC.

Comments on this clone: The same CDR3 can be traced to other DNA sequences in this sample. J is TRBJ2-2 and V is TRBV20-1, with D unresolved. The germline V gene has CDR1 DFQATT and CDR2 SNEGSKA (reference sequence). Trimming removed 3 bases from V and 1 base from J, with 12 bases in between. The CDR3 contains 15 residues. The CDR3 DNA reads TGCAGTGCTAGTCCCAGGAGTGTGAACACCGGGGAGCTGTTTTTT. This gives the protein CSASPRSVNTGELFF.

The rearrangement joins TRBV18 to TRBJ1-1, with a possible D match to TRBD1 (6 bases). The CDR3 is 15 residues long. From germline, CDR1 is KGHSH and CDR2 LQKENI. Trimming left V 6 bases short and J 1 base short, with 15 bases between. The CDR3 reads CASSQMTGWNTEAFF. The CDR3 nucleotides are TGTGCCAGCTCCCAGATGACAGGATGGAACACTGAAGCTTTCTTT.

The chain combines TRBV13 with TRBJ2-7; TRBD1 agrees at 7 bases. This CDR3 contains 15 residues. Germline V gene lookup returns CDR1 PRHDT and CDR2 FYEKMQ (reference sequence). V was pared by 6 bases and J by 0 bases, with 8 bases of the junction left unmatched. In DNA, the CDR3 is TGTGCCAGCAGTCGCACAGGGGTCCTCTCCTACGAGCAGTACTTC. Protein product: CASSRTGVLSYEQYF.

This chain connects TRBV6-6 to TRBJ1-1; D is uncertain. V was shortened by 7 bases and J by 0 bases, with 6 bases between the two germline ends. The CDR3 sequence is 12 residues long. CDR1 is MNHNY and CDR2 is SVGAGI in the germline V gene (reference sequence). CDR3 sequence: CASKRVNTEAFF. DNA for the CDR3: TGTGCCAGCAAGAGGGTGAACACTGAAGCTTTCTTT.

The J gene is TRBJ2-1, the V gene TRBV15; D unresolved. CDR1 and CDR2 from the germline V gene are LNHNV and YYDKDF (reference sequence). The CDR3 has 15 amino acids. Trimming pared 0 bases from V and 10 bases from J, leaving 16 bases between. The CDR3 DNA is TGTGCCACCAGCAGAGATAGGCGACGGCACTGGGAGCAGTTCTTC. This encodes CATSRDRRRHWEQFF.

The chain is built from TRBV3-1 (or the pseudogene TRBV3-2) and TRBJ2-1, with unresolved D. Trimming took off 4 bases at V and 4 bases at J, with 2 bases between the two ends. Germline-derived CDR1 and CDR2 are LGHDT and YNNKEL (reference sequence). The CDR3 loop spans 11 amino acids. The CDR3 DNA follows: TGTGCCAGCAGCCTGTACAATGAGCAGTTCTTC. The encoded protein is CASSLYNEQFF.

By its share, this clone is large. This chain joins TRBV6-2 or TRBV6-3 and TRBJ2-6; D ambiguous. Germline V gene data show CDR1 as MNHEY and CDR2 as SVGEGT. The CDR3 is 14 amino acids. The V end lost 6 bases, the J end lost 0 bases, and 6 bases lay between the germline ends. The CDR3: CASSGASGANVLTF. CDR3 bases: TGTGCCAGCAGCGGAGCCTCTGGGGCCAACGTCCTGACTTTC.

The gene calls are TRBV5-1 and TRBJ1-1; D may be TRBD1 (5 bases). V lost 1 base to trimming and J lost 0 bases, with 10 bases between them. Germline V lookup: CDR1 SGHRS, CDR2 YFSETQ. The length of the CDR3 is 15 residues. CDR3 residues: CASSLRQGLNTEAFF. The CDR3 DNA is TGCGCCAGCAGCTTGAGGCAGGGTTTGAACACTGAAGCTTTCTTT.

The rearrangement links TRBV18 to TRBJ1-2, with 11 bases lining up with TRBD1. CDR3 length: 15 amino acids. CDR1 and CDR2 (germline): KGHSH, LQKENI. The J segment lost 6 bases and the V segment lost 2 bases, leaving 5 bases of the junction unmatched. The CDR3 bases are TGTGCCAGCTCACCATCTCGGGACAGGGGGGATGGCTACACCTTC. Residues: CASSPSRDRGDGYTF. Full variable domain (missing parts from reference TRBV18 and TRBJ1-2): NAGVMQNPRHLVRRRGQEARLRCSPMKGHSHVYWYRQLPEEGLKFMVYLQKENIIDESGMPKERFSAEFPKEGPSILRIQQVVRGDSAAYFCASSPSRDRGDGYTFGSGTRLTVV.

This clone has just a few counts. The J gene is TRBJ2-1, the V gene TRBV29-1; 9 bases match TRBD2. CDR1 is SQVTM and CDR2 is ANQGSEA in the germline V gene. The CDR3 length is 14 residues. V gave up 4 bases and J gave up 10 bases; unmatched junction bases: 11. The chain's CDR3 is CSVASAGGPFEQFF. The CDR3 DNA reads as TGCAGCGTTGCGTCTGCGGGGGGGCCTTTCGAGCAGTTCTTC.

The chain combines TRBV4-1 with TRBJ1-2; perhaps TRBD1 as D (5 bases). The CDR3 spans 17 residues. The germline V and J ends were trimmed by 0 bases and 0 bases, with 14 bases remaining between them. The germline V gene encodes CDR1 MGHRA and CDR2 YSYEKL. The CDR3 region is CASSQESGGPPNYGYTF. CDR3 DNA: TGCGCCAGCAGCCAAGAAAGCGGGGGACCCCCTAACTATGGCTACACCTTC.

The genes are TRBV18 and TRBJ2-3; D unresolved. The CDR3 runs to 15 residues. V was clipped by 6 bases and J by 0 bases, with 13 bases between them. Germline CDR1 reads KGHSH; CDR2 reads LQKENI. The CDR3 reads CASSRNSPSTDTQYF. CDR3 coding DNA: TGTGCCAGCTCGCGGAATAGTCCCAGCACAGATACGCAGTATTTT.

This clone was seen a handful of times. The rearrangement joins TRBV5-1 to TRBJ1-4; D is possibly TRBD1 (6 bases). V was shortened by 1 base and J by 3 bases, with 19 bases between the two germline ends. The CDR3 runs 18 residues. Germline-derived CDR1 and CDR2 are SGHRS and YFSETQ. The CDR3 DNA reads as TGCGCCAGCAGCTTGTTTGGTCTGGGGCAGGGGTCTAATGAAAAACTGTTTTTT. Protein sequence: CASSLFGLGQGSNEKLFF.

The rearrangement links TRBV18 to TRBJ2-1; D not resolved. The V end was cut by 8 bases, the J end by 7 bases, with 6 bases between. Germline lookup yields CDR1 KGHSH and CDR2 LQKENI. The CDR3 runs to 10 residues. As DNA, the CDR3 is TGTGCCAGCGGGCGTAATGAGCAGTTCTTC. Its translation is CASGRNEQFF.

This rearrangement joins TRBV1 to TRBJ2-5; TRBD2 reflects the table's D call only, with no check against the DNA. TRBV1 is classified as a pseudogene. The length of the CDR3 is 15 residues. In DNA, the CDR3 is TGCACCAGCAGCCGAATGCGGGGGGTGGGAGAGACCCAGTACTTC. Translation gives CTSSRMRGVGETQYF.

This clone was detected only a few times. The identical CDR3 is also encoded by other nucleotide sequences in the sample. The chain is built from TRBV5-1 and TRBJ1-1; 7 nucleotides match TRBD1. V was pared by 0 bases and J by 0 bases, with 2 bases of the junction left unmatched. The CDR3 contains 15 residues. Per the germline V gene, CDR1 is SGHRS and CDR2 is YFSETQ. The DNA of the CDR3 is TGCGCCAGCAGCTTGGGACAGGGCATGAACACTGAAGCTTTCTTT. It encodes CASSLGQGMNTEAFF. Full variable domain (rest looked up from reference TRBV5-1 and TRBJ1-1): KAGVTQTPRYLIKTRGQQVTLSCSPISGHRSVSWYQQTPGQGLQFLFEYFSETQRNKGNFPGRFSGRQFSNSRSEMNVSTLELGDSALYLCASSLGQGMNTEAFFGQGTRLTVV.